These 22 T cell receptor beta chains originate from one sample sequenced in a study of T-cell reconstitution after alpha-beta-depleted transplantation in children. Unique molecular identifiers were incorporated into the prepared TCRbeta library. Each CDR3 protein is one row after TCRdb ran MiXCR on the PCR reads. The table has hundreds of thousands of distinct CDR3 sequences, approximately 16% seen once. This specimen was PBMCs from the stem cell graft donor, taken from the stem cell graft. The receptors originated from a human donor who donated a stem cell graft to a child with acute myeloid leukemia.

This clonotype was recorded at least ten times. The chain joins TRBV20-1 to TRBJ2-2; D may match TRBD1 or TRBD2 (6 bases each). The CDR3 sequence is 12 residues long. The germline V and J ends were trimmed by 6 bases and 7 bases, with 12 bases remaining between them. In germline, CDR1 is DFQATT, CDR2 SNEGSKA (reference sequence). The DNA for the CDR3 is TGCAGTGCCCTAGGGGGGCACGGGGAGCTGTTTTTT. This codes for CSALGGHGELFF.

This sequence joins TRBV25-1 and TRBJ1-5, with D maybe TRBD1 (5 bases). Per the germline V gene, CDR1 is MGHDK and CDR2 is SYGVNS. This CDR3 has 14 residues. V was shortened by 2 bases and J by 6 bases, with 11 bases between the two germline ends. The CDR3 bases are TGTGCCAGCAGTGAAAGTAGGGGCGGTCAGCCCCAGCATTTT. Encoded protein: CASSESRGGQPQHF.

This clonotype showed up many times. V and J are TRBV14 and TRBJ1-1; D unresolved. The CDR3 contains 11 residues. Looked up from germline, CDR1 is SGHDN and CDR2 is FVKESK. The germline V and J ends were trimmed by 1 base and 7 bases, with 4 bases remaining between them. The CDR3 coding sequence is TGTGCCAGCAGCCAAGGCAGTGAAGCTTTCTTT. It codes for CASSQGSEAFF.

Ten or more counts support this clonotype. The chain recombines TRBV29-1 with TRBJ1-1; D might be TRBD1 (6 bases). Germline CDR1 is SQVTM and CDR2 is ANQGSEA. The CDR3 loop spans 14 amino acids. The germline V and J ends were trimmed by 6 bases and 3 bases, with 17 bases remaining between them. The CDR3 spells CSVRGDILDTEAFF. The CDR3 region has the DNA TGCAGCGTCCGGGGGGACATCTTAGACACTGAAGCTTTCTTT.

This clonotype has at least ten counts. J is TRBJ1-2 and V is TRBV10-3, with D perhaps TRBD1 (6 bases). The CDR3 spans 12 residues. V lost 4 bases and J lost 11, with 14 bases in between. CDR1 and CDR2 from the germline V gene are ENHRY and SYGVKD. As DNA, the CDR3 is TGTGCCATCAGTGGCCGGGACACCGGATACACCTTC. Residues: CAISGRDTGYTF.

This clonotype showed up many times. The rearrangement links TRBV5-1 to TRBJ1-2; 7 bases are shared with TRBD1. CDR1 is SGHRS and CDR2 is YFSETQ in the germline V gene. After removal of 3 bases from V and 3 bases from J, the junction contained 5 bases not matched to a gene. The CDR3 extends over 14 amino acids. The CDR3 protein is CASSSTGQDYGYTF. The CDR3 DNA reads TGCGCCAGCAGCTCAACAGGACAGGACTATGGCTACACCTTC.

In its sample, this clonotype was seen many times. The CDR3 region has the DNA TGCAGCGTTGAACCGGCTAGCGGGGGGTACAATGAGCAGTTCTTC. It yields the protein CSVEPASGGYNEQFF. V usage is TRBV29-1 and J usage is TRBJ2-1; 11 positions agree with TRBD2. Unmatched junction bases numbered 4, after V lost 2 bases and J lost 4 bases. The germline CDR1 and CDR2 sequences are SQVTM and ANQGSEA. The CDR3 consists of 15 residues.

Concerning this clonotype itself: Since a much larger clone is just one base distant, this may be a read error. The chain carries TRBV20-1 and TRBJ1-1; 7 positions match TRBD1. This CDR3 is built from 16 residues. Germline V gene lookup returns CDR1 DFQATT and CDR2 SNEGSKA (reference sequence). Germline trimming cut 7 bases from V and 0 bases from J; bases unmatched to any gene: 14. CDR3 in DNA: TGCAGTGATACACTCCCAGGGACAGATCTGAACACTGAAGCTTTCTTT. It translates to CSDTLPGTDLNTEAFF.

In the case of this clonotype: One end of the junction varies from germline; a read error may be responsible. The V gene is TRBV20-1, the J gene TRBJ2-3, with 12 bases lining up with TRBD1. The V gene's germline CDR1 is DFQATT and CDR2 SNEGSKA (reference sequence). This CDR3 has 17 amino acids. CDR3 nucleotide sequence: TGCTGTGCTAGAGGGACAGGGGGCATGCGGGGCACAGATACGCAGTATTTT. Translation gives CCARGTGGMRGTDTQYF.

This clonotype occurred many times. V gene TRBV20-1 combines with J gene TRBJ2-2; D not resolved. V lost 1 base, J lost 0 bases, and 15 bases lay in between. The CDR3 has 17 amino acids. Germline V CDR1 and CDR2: DFQATT, SNEGSKA (reference sequence). The DNA of the CDR3 is TGCAGTGCTAGAGCCCTGTTGGGCAGCCCGAACACCGGGGAGCTGTTTTTT. Encoded protein: CSARALLGSPNTGELFF.

This clonotype came up many times. This chain connects TRBV29-1 to TRBJ2-1, with unresolved D. The CDR3 has 13 amino acids. CDR1 and CDR2 from the germline V gene are SQVTM and ANQGSEA. Trimming cost V 1 base and J 3 bases, with 7 bases left between them. The CDR3: CSVEVPSYNEQFF. The CDR3 region has the DNA TGCAGCGTTGAAGTCCCTAGCTACAATGAGCAGTTCTTC.

The V and J genes are TRBV15 and TRBJ2-7; 8 positions agree with TRBD1. The CDR3 extends over 15 amino acids. Germline CDR1 LNHNV, CDR2 YYDKDF (reference sequence). Trimming removed 1 base from V and 6 bases from J; junction bases left unmatched: 8. CDR3 sequence: CATSRAILTGGEQYF. The CDR3 DNA reads as TGTGCCACCAGCAGAGCAATCCTAACAGGGGGCGAGCAGTACTTC.

This clonotype has a count of ten or more. The chain combines TRBV24-1 with TRBJ2-2; no firm D call. The germline gives CDR1 KGHDR, CDR2 SFDVKD. This CDR3 spans 14 amino acids. Trimming cost V 8 bases and J 0 bases, with 9 bases left between them. As DNA, the CDR3 is TGTGCCACCAAGGGCAGCGCGAACACCGGGGAGCTGTTTTTT. Encoded protein: CATKGSANTGELFF.

This chain links TRBV5-1 with TRBJ2-1, with 9 bases aligning to TRBD1. Germline CDR1 is SGHRS and CDR2 is YFSETQ. The CDR3 covers 15 residues. Trimming cost V 2 bases and J 6 bases; bases outside gene matches: 6. The CDR3: CASSFGDRDLNEQFF. CDR3 nucleotide sequence: TGCGCCAGCAGCTTCGGGGACAGGGATCTCAATGAGCAGTTCTTC. Complete variable domain (other parts from reference TRBV5-1 and TRBJ2-1): KAGVTQTPRYLIKTRGQQVTLSCSPISGHRSVSWYQQTPGQGLQFLFEYFSETQRNKGNFPGRFSGRQFSNSRSEMNVSTLELGDSALYLCASSFGDRDLNEQFFGPGTRLTVL.

This sequence joins TRBV7-2 and TRBJ1-1; D is ambiguous. Trimming left V 3 bases short and J 1 base short, with 6 bases between. Germline lookup yields CDR1 SGHTA and CDR2 FQGNSA. The CDR3 has 13 residues. Written as DNA, the CDR3 is TGTGCCAGCAGCTTTTGGACGAACACTGAAGCTTTCTTT. Translation: CASSFWTNTEAFF.

This clonotype was picked up many times. This chain joins TRBV7-2 and TRBJ1-2; 7 nucleotides agree with TRBD1. The V and J ends lost 5 bases and 3 bases, in that order; junction bases with no gene match: 6. This CDR3 has 14 residues. Germline values: CDR1 SGHTA, CDR2 FQGNSA. CDR3 region: CASSPGQPHYGYTF. CDR3 bases: TGTGCCAGCAGCCCGGGACAGCCACACTATGGCTACACCTTC.

The chain carries TRBV29-1 and TRBJ2-7; 7 bases map to TRBD1. Germline loops: CDR1 SQVTM, CDR2 ANQGSEA. V trimming: 3 bases; J trimming: 2 bases; junction bases outside the gene matches: 13. The CDR3 length is 16 residues. DNA of the CDR3: TGCAGCGTTGATGGAGTGACAGGGTCGTCACCCTACGAGCAGTACTTC. Translation gives CSVDGVTGSSPYEQYF.

This clonotype was seen only a few times. The rearrangement uses TRBV6-4 and TRBJ2-2; D not resolved. The CDR3 extends over 14 amino acids. V was pared by 6 bases and J by 1 base, with 9 bases between. Germline V gene sequence: CDR1 MRHNA, CDR2 SNTAGT. The chain's CDR3 is CASRRVGNTGELFF. The CDR3 DNA reads TGTGCCAGCAGACGGGTCGGGAACACCGGGGAGCTGTTTTTT.

This clonotype has a handful of counts. V gene TRBV11-3 combines with J gene TRBJ2-1; 7 bases map to TRBD1. The germline V gene encodes CDR1 SGHNT and CDR2 YENEEA. V lost 5 bases to trimming and J lost 4 bases; unmatched junction nucleotides: 11. This CDR3 is built from 16 residues. The DNA for the CDR3 is TGTGCCAGCAGCCGTCAAACCGGGACAGCTTACAATGAGCAGTTCTTC. It yields the protein CASSRQTGTAYNEQFF.

V and J are TRBV5-4 and TRBJ2-2; TRBD2 agrees at 9 bases. The V gene's germline CDR1 is SGHNT and CDR2 YYREEE (reference sequence). Trimming took 0 bases from V and 2 from J; bases not matched to a gene: 11. This CDR3 has 19 residues. This CDR3 is CASSLDPLVAGANTGELFF. In DNA form, the CDR3 reads TGTGCCAGCAGCTTGGACCCTTTAGTAGCGGGGGCAAACACCGGGGAGCTGTTTTTT.

In this sample, this clonotype turned up many times. The rearrangement links TRBV29-1 to TRBJ2-7, with 10 bases aligning to TRBD1. The junction had 5 bases not matched to a gene; V was cut back by 3 bases and J by 6 bases. The CDR3 is 13 amino acids. CDR1 SQVTM and CDR2 ANQGSEA come from the germline V gene. The CDR3 here is CSVDRGQGSEQYV. As DNA, the CDR3 is TGCAGCGTTGATAGGGGACAGGGGAGCGAGCAGTACGTC.

CDR3 in amino acids: CATSHGTGPTDTQYF. The CDR3 DNA sequence: TGTGCCACCAGCCACGGGACTGGGCCCACAGATACGCAGTATTTT. This rearrangement joins TRBV24-1 to TRBJ2-3; D is possibly TRBD2 (6 bases). The CDR3 extends over 15 amino acids. CDR1 is KGHDR, CDR2 SFDVKD, per germline. V was shortened by 7 bases and J by 2 bases, with 15 bases between the two germline ends.